These 14 T cell receptor beta chains originate from one sample sequenced in a study of radiation and T cells in renal cell carcinoma. The time point denotes: baseline pretreatment blood. Treatment defined: 15 Gy SBRT to primary tumor, nephrectomy 4 weeks later. Data came from immunoSEQ multiplex PCR; TCRdb stores just in-frame clones and leaves some out. The sample holds about 49,000 clones, 65% to 90% seen once. The specimen was blood, collected from a patient whose treatment included radiotherapy and nephrectomy. Receptors were obtained from an older woman with renal cell carcinoma.

V usage is TRBV7-9 and J usage is TRBJ1-1; TRBD1 aligns across 8 bases. The germline V gene has CDR1 SEHNR and CDR2 FQNEAQ (reference sequence). This CDR3 spans 15 amino acids. Trimming at V came to 5 bases and at J to 3 bases, leaving 8 bases not matched to a gene. CDR3 sequence: CASSTRTGWHTEAFF. In nucleotides, the CDR3 is TGTGCCAGCAGCACCCGGACAGGGTGGCACACTGAAGCTTTCTTT.

This chain connects TRBV6-1 to TRBJ1-2, with a weak D call TRBD1 (6 bases). Germline V gene lookup returns CDR1 MNHNS and CDR2 SASEGT. Trimming shortened V by 7 bases and J by 8 bases, and 17 bases separated the two germline ends. The length of the CDR3 is 13 residues. The CDR3 sequence is CASTEQGGGGYTF. CDR3 DNA: TGTGCCAGCACCGAACAGGGTGGGGGCGGCTACACCTTC.

CDR3 residues: CASSSSGGAWNEQFF. CDR3 bases: TGTGCCAGCAGCTCTAGCGGGGGGGCCTGGAATGAGCAGTTCTTC. The rearrangement uses TRBV7-6 and TRBJ2-1; 12 positions match TRBD2. This CDR3 is 15 amino acids long. Unmatched junction bases numbered 5, after V lost 4 bases and J lost 7 bases. The germline gives CDR1 SGHVS, CDR2 FNYEAQ. Drawing the rest from reference TRBV7-6 and TRBJ2-1, the complete variable domain is GAGVSQSPRYKVTKRGQDVALRCDPISGHVSLYWYRQALGQGPEFLTYFNYEAQQDKSGLPNDRFSAERPEGSISTLTIQRTEQRDSAMYRCASSSSGGAWNEQFFGPGTRLTVL.

The chain employs TRBV30 and TRBJ2-1, with 7 bases fitting TRBD2. Germline V lookup: CDR1 GTSNPN, CDR2 SVGIG (reference sequence). V lost 2 bases and J lost 9; bases outside the gene matches: 13. There are 15 residues in the CDR3. The CDR3 bases are TGTGCCTGGAGTCAGCAAGCGGGGCTATTTAGTGAGCAGTTCTTC. Its protein is CAWSQQAGLFSEQFF. The full variable domain, rest sourced from reference TRBV30 and TRBJ2-1, is SQTIHQWPATLVQPVGSPLSLECTVEGTSNPNLYWYRQAAGRGLQLLFYSVGIGQISSEVPQNLSASRPQDRQFILSSKKLLLSDSGFYLCAWSQQAGLFSEQFFGPGTRLTVL.

This CDR3 is CASSGPNQPQHF. CDR3 DNA sequence: TGTGCCAGCAGTGGACCGAATCAGCCCCAGCATTTT. The gene calls are TRBV25-1 and TRBJ1-5; no definite D call. This CDR3 is built from 12 residues. Trimming shortened V by 4 bases and J by 4 bases, and 5 bases separated the two germline ends. CDR1 and CDR2 (germline): MGHDK, SYGVNS.

This chain uses TRBV27 with TRBJ1-3; D remains unclear. Germline CDR1 MNHEY, CDR2 SMNVEV (reference sequence). The CDR3 covers 14 residues. V shed 2 bases and J shed 4 bases, with 9 bases lying between them. The CDR3 here is CASSLRLGGNTIYF. The CDR3 coding sequence is TGTGCCAGCAGTTTAAGGCTGGGAGGAAACACCATATATTTT.

The rearrangement links TRBV4-1 to TRBJ2-2; no clear D. Germline CDR1 is MGHRA and CDR2 is YSYEKL. The CDR3 covers 15 residues. V was trimmed by 0 bases and J by 1 base, leaving 6 bases between them. For the CDR3, the DNA is TGCGCCAGCAGCCAAGATAATCGGAACACCGGGGAGCTGTTTTTT. As protein: CASSQDNRNTGELFF.

This rearrangement joins TRBV20-1 to TRBJ2-5; no firm D call. Deletions cut 4 bases from V and 1 base from J, with 1 base between. Per germline, CDR1 DFQATT and CDR2 SNEGSKA (reference sequence). The CDR3 consists of 10 residues. CDR3 in DNA: TGCAGTGCTATCCAAGAGACCCAGTACTTC. This encodes CSAIQETQYF.

Ten or more counts support this clone. The chain combines TRBV4-1 with TRBJ2-7, with 14 bases matching TRBD2. CDR3 length: 16 amino acids. Germline values: CDR1 MGHRA, CDR2 YSYEKL. The V and J ends lost 1 base and 3 bases, in that order; junction bases with no gene match: 2. This CDR3 is CASSQGTSGGNYEQYF. The DNA for the CDR3 is TGCGCCAGCAGCCAAGGGACTAGCGGGGGGAACTACGAGCAGTACTTC.

This sequence joins TRBV19 and TRBJ2-1; perhaps TRBD2 as D (5 bases). The CDR3 sequence is 15 residues long. V was pared by 1 base and J by 2 bases, with 9 bases between. Per the germline V gene, CDR1 is LNHDA and CDR2 is SQIVND (reference sequence). As DNA, the CDR3 is TGTGCCAGTAGTATAGTGCGGGTTGCCTACAATGAGCAGTTCTTC. It codes for CASSIVRVAYNEQFF.

The rearrangement joins TRBV11-2 to TRBJ2-7; D possibly corresponds to TRBD1 (6 bases). Looked up from germline, CDR1 is SGHAT and CDR2 is FQNNGV. V shed 5 bases and J shed 4 bases, with 12 bases lying between them. This CDR3 region has 13 residues. The CDR3 DNA reads TGTGCCAGCAGCCTAGGGACAATGTACGAGCAGTACTTC. This translates into CASSLGTMYEQYF.

The rearrangement joins TRBV7-2 to TRBJ2-2; no clear D gene. This CDR3 contains 13 residues. The ends were cut back, 6 bases at V and 2 bases at J, with 7 bases in the middle. CDR1 SGHTA and CDR2 FQGNSA come from the germline V gene. The CDR3 DNA reads as TGTGCCAGCAGTTTTGACAACACCGGGGAGCTGTTTTTT. Protein: CASSFDNTGELFF.

The chain recombines TRBV6-5 with TRBJ1-1, with D perhaps TRBD1 (6 bases). The germline V and J ends were trimmed by 5 bases and 5 bases, with 12 bases remaining between them. CDR1 MNHEY and CDR2 SVGAGI come from the germline V gene. This CDR3 contains 13 residues. The CDR3 sequence: CASSTQQGTEAFF. CDR3 nucleotide sequence: TGTGCCAGCAGTACCCAGCAGGGGACTGAAGCTTTCTTT.

The chain combines TRBV2 with TRBJ2-7, with 15 positions matching TRBD2. CDR1 and CDR2 (germline): SNHLY, FYNNEI. This CDR3 contains 15 residues. After removal of 5 bases from V and 5 bases from J, the junction contained 4 bases not matched to a gene. The CDR3 reads CASSRTSGGDHEQYF. For the CDR3, the DNA is TGTGCCAGCAGTAGGACTAGCGGGGGGGACCACGAGCAGTACTTC.